This T cell receptor (beta chain) was sequenced for a study of B cell selection in AIRE deficiency. General study points: Roughly 28% of healthy-shared Treg TCRbeta sequences appeared in patient Tconv cells. Shared Treg sequences had shorter CDR3s, biased toward rearrangements with few non-templated insertions.

Regulatory T cells were sorted as CD4+CD25hiCD127low/negative. Healthy unrelated donors supplied the control samples. Turning to this clone: Its antigen is still unknown.

Methods used by the authors: Treg pools: 55,000 to 60,000 distinct patient, some 90,000 donor TCRbeta sequences. The method was immunoSEQ multiplex PCR; TCRdb's version includes in-frame clones alone and lacks a portion of them. The DNA was the basis for D and trimming; V, J and clone size are from that table. The sample holds 20,000 to 30,000 clones, about nine tenths seen once. The sample was CD4+CD25+ Tregs sorted from PBMCs. The TCR originated in a human donor in good health.

The CDR3 DNA follows: TGTGCCAGCAGCTTGGGGGGGGCGATGAGCTACAATGAGCAGTTCTTC. It encodes CASSLGGAMSYNEQFF. V is TRBV7-2 and J is TRBJ2-1; D is possibly TRBD2 (7 bases). Germline CDR1 reads SGHTA; CDR2 reads FQGNSA. V was clipped by 3 bases and J by 3 bases, with 15 bases between them. The CDR3 length is 16 residues.